This T cell receptor (beta chain) was sequenced during a study of CD8 T cells in ankylosing spondylitis. Study results and limitations: Blood from ankylosing spondylitis patients appeared to carry a characteristic eight-variant TCR beta motif. Disease-associated clones were reportedly significantly overrepresented in matched ankylosing spondylitis synovial fluid. Prior work had noted some motif variants in reactive arthritis blood and synovial fluid.

The trim removed 0 bases at V and 7 bases at J, leaving 7 bases unmatched. Germline V lookup: CDR1 DFQATT, CDR2 SNEGSKA (reference sequence). The CDR3 covers 14 residues. The authors made TCR beta libraries by quantitative 5'-RACE with molecular barcodes. A single record per CDR3 protein comes from TCRdb applying MiXCR to the 5' RACE reads. The sample records about 240,000 distinct CDR3 sequences, roughly 8.6% being singletons. Many counts were recorded for this clonotype. What it binds is unknown. The TCR comes from a male donor with ankylosing spondylitis or in good health (not recorded which). The chain links TRBV20-1 to TRBJ1-1; 8 bases line up with TRBD1. Sequencing was done on a sample of blood, either unsorted or a sorted T cell fraction (not recorded which). CDR3: CSARDPDRAVEAFF. CDR3 nucleotides: TGCAGTGCTAGAGATCCGGACAGGGCGGTTGAAGCTTTCTTT.